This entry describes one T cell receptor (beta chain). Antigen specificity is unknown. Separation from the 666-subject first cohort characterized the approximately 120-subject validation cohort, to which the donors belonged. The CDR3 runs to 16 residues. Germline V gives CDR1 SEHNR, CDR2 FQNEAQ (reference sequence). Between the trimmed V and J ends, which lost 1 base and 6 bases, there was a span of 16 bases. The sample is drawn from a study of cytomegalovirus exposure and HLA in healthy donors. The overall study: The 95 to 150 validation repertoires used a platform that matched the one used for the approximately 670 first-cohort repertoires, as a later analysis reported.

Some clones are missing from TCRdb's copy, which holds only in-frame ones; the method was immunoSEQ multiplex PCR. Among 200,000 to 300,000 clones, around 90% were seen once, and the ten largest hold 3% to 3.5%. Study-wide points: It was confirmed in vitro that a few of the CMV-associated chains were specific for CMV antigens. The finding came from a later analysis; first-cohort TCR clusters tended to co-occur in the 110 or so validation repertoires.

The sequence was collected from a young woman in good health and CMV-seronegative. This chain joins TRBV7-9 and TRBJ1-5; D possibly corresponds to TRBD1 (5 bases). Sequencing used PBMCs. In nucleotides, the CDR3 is TGTGCCAGCAGCTTAGAGGAGGCGGGGGTCGGTCAGCCCCAGCATTTT. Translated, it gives CASSLEEAGVGQPQHF. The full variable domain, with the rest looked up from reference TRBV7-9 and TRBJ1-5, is DTGVSQNPRHKITKRGQNVTFRCDPISEHNRLYWYRQTLGQGPEFLTYFQNEAQLEKSRLLSDRFSAERPKGSFSTLEIQRTEQGDSAMYLCASSLEEAGVGQPQHFGDGTRLSIL.